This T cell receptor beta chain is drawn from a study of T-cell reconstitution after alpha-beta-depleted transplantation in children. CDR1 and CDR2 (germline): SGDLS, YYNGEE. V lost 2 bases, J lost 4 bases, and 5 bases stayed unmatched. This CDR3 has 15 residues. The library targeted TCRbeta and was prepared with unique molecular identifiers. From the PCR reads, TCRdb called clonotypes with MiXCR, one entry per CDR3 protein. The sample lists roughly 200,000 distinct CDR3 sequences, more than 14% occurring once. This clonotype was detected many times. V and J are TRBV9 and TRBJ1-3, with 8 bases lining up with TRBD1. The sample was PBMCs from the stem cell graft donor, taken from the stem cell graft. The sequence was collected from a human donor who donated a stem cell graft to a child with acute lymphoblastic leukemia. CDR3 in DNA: TGTGCCAGCAGCGTCGGACAGGGATCAGGAAACACCATATATTTT. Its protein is CASSVGQGSGNTIYF.